One and the same sample provided the 8 T cell receptor beta chains below, sequenced in a study of T cells in Graves' hyperthyroidism and ophthalmopathy. There were TCR beta CDR3 regions amplified from RNA transcripts. HTBI primers were employed in a first-round RT-PCR of the TCR CDR3. One entry per CDR3 protein, called by TCRdb with MiXCR from the multiplex PCR reads. In the table there are approximately 600,000 distinct CDR3 sequences, around 14% of which are singletons. Sequencing was done on a sample of blood. The source of these receptors is a woman aged 25 to 39 with Graves' hyperthyroidism that later progressed to Graves' ophthalmopathy.

This clonotype was counted at least ten times. The J gene is TRBJ2-3, the V gene TRBV18; 7 bases map to TRBD1. The V segment lost 4 bases and the J segment 0 bases; nucleotides outside the gene matches: 4. The CDR3 extends over 15 amino acids. Germline CDR1 is KGHSH and CDR2 is LQKENI. For the CDR3, the DNA is TGTGCCAGCTCACTGGGGACAGATAGCACAGATACGCAGTATTTT. This translates into CASSLGTDSTDTQYF. The entire variable domain, with the rest obtained from reference TRBV18 and TRBJ2-3, is as follows: NAGVMQNPRHLVRRRGQEARLRCSPMKGHSHVYWYRQLPEEGLKFMVYLQKENIIDESGMPKERFSAEFPKEGPSILRIQQVVRGDSAAYFCASSLGTDSTDTQYFGPGTRLTVL.

The gene calls are TRBV12-3 or TRBV12-4 and TRBJ2-7, with TRBD2 matching 7 bases. This CDR3 is built from 15 residues. V dropped 5 bases and J dropped 2; count of bases not matched to a gene: 9. The CDR3 loop is CASSPGVGGAYEQYF. The CDR3 DNA reads as TGTGCCAGCAGTCCCGGCGTGGGAGGGGCCTACGAGCAGTACTTC.

The chain combines TRBV28 with TRBJ1-6; D is uncertain. Between the trimmed V and J ends, which lost 6 bases and 7 bases, there was a span of 10 bases. Per germline, CDR1 MDHEN and CDR2 SYDVKM. The CDR3 runs 13 residues. CDR3 amino acids: CASSGAENSPLHF. CDR3 bases: TGTGCCAGCAGCGGTGCCGAGAATTCACCCCTCCACTTT.

This clonotype was picked up many times. The chain links TRBV11-2 to TRBJ1-1; perhaps TRBD1 as D (6 bases). V was clipped by 1 base and J by 3 bases, with 9 bases between them. In germline, CDR1 is SGHAT, CDR2 FQNNGV. This CDR3 has 14 amino acids. The CDR3 DNA reads TGTGCCAGCAGCTTAGTACAGGGTGACACTGAAGCTTTCTTT. Protein product: CASSLVQGDTEAFF. Using reference TRBV11-2 and TRBJ1-1 for the parts outside the CDR3, the full variable domain is EAGVAQSPRYKIIEKRQSVAFWCNPISGHATLYWYQQILGQGPKLLIQFQNNGVVDDSQLPKDRFSAERLKGVDSTLKIQPAKLEDSAVYLCASSLVQGDTEAFFGQGTRLTVV.

Note on this clonotype: Just one base apart from a much larger clone, this may be a read error. This chain connects TRBV12-3 or TRBV12-4 to TRBJ2-1; no reliable D call. This CDR3 comprises 14 residues. V was pared by 7 bases and J by 3 bases, with 13 bases between. The CDR3 sequence: CASTQTANYNEQFF. The CDR3 region has the DNA TGTGCCAGCACCCAAACCGCTAACTACAATGAGCAGTTCTTC.

This chain joins TRBV20-1 and TRBJ2-4; a weak D match, TRBD2 (5 bases). The V and J ends lost 4 bases and 0 bases respectively, with 10 bases between them. Germline CDR1 reads DFQATT; CDR2 reads SNEGSKA (reference sequence). CDR3 length: 14 amino acids. CDR3 sequence reads: CSATRGGAKNIQYF. The CDR3 coding sequence is TGCAGTGCTACTCGTGGAGGAGCCAAAAACATTCAGTACTTC.

This clonotype was seen ten or more times. The chain combines TRBV11-3 with TRBJ2-2; D unclear. Germline V gene sequence: CDR1 SGHNT, CDR2 YENEEA. This CDR3 has 18 residues. The ends were cut back, 4 bases at V and 0 bases at J, with 18 bases in the middle. The CDR3 bases are TGTGCCAGCAGCTATTCCTCCCATCGGCCCGCGAACACCGGGGAGCTGTTTTTT. As protein: CASSYSSHRPANTGELFF.

The DNA for the CDR3 is TGTGCCAGCAGCCCCAGGACAGGGTCAGATGAAAAACTGTTTTTT. This sequence encodes CASSPRTGSDEKLFF. This sequence joins TRBV5-8 and TRBJ1-4; 8 nucleotides match TRBD1. Germline V CDR1 and CDR2: SGHTS, YDEGEE. The CDR3 spans 15 residues. V was pared by 4 bases and J by 6 bases, with 8 bases of the junction left unmatched. Full variable domain (missing parts from reference TRBV5-8 and TRBJ1-4): EAGVTQSPTHLIKTRGQQATLRCSPISGHTSVYWYQQALGLGLQFLLWYDEGEERNRGNFPPRFSGRQFPNYSSELNVNALELEDSALYLCASSPRTGSDEKLFFGSGTQLSVL.